This note documents a single T cell receptor beta chain sequence. The antigen is undetermined. These data belong to a study of cytomegalovirus exposure and HLA in healthy donors. Study conclusions and caveats: In a later analysis, at a false discovery rate of 0.05, about 16,000 TCR beta sequences matched HLA alleles.

From germline, CDR1 is LGHNA and CDR2 YNFKEQ. CDR3 length: 17 amino acids. Unmatched junction bases numbered 6, after V lost 8 bases and J lost 0 bases. Vbeta (60) and Jbeta (13) primers were used in the PCR. Sequencing used immunoSEQ multiplex PCR; TCRdb keeps in-frame clones, though not all of them. Of some 180,000 clones listed, around 75% are singletons. Sample: PBMCs. The rearrangement joins TRBV4-2 to TRBJ2-6; 11 bases fit TRBD1. The TCR comes from a female donor in good health and CMV-seronegative. In DNA, the CDR3 is TGTGCCAGCTCCCGGGACAGGGGGTCCTCTGGGGCCAACGTCCTGACTTTC. Its translation is CASSRDRGSSGANVLTF.